What follows are 14 T cell receptor beta chains derived from one specimen sequenced in a study of T cells after yellow fever vaccination. TCRdb reanalysed the 5' RACE reads using MiXCR and keeps one entry per CDR3 protein. The data hold some 600,000 distinct CDR3 sequences, with 9% to 15% observed a single time. The input for sequencing was PBMCs, taken on the day of the yellow fever booster vaccination. The receptors come from a man in his thirties or forties who received the YFV17D yellow fever vaccine.

This rearrangement joins TRBV19 to TRBJ2-7, with 9 bases identical to TRBD1. The V and J ends lost 4 bases and 3 bases, in that order; junction bases with no gene match: 4. Germline loops: CDR1 LNHDA, CDR2 SQIVND (reference sequence). The CDR3 runs to 14 residues. CDR3 DNA: TGTGCCAGTAGTACCCTGGGACAGGGCTACGAGCAGTACTTC. Encoded protein: CASSTLGQGYEQYF. The complete variable domain, with remaining parts taken from reference TRBV19 and TRBJ2-7, reads DGGITQSPKYLFRKEGQNVTLSCEQNLNHDAMYWYRQDPGQGLRLIYYSQIVNDFQKGDIAEGYSVSREKKESFPLTVTSAQKNPTAFYLCASSTLGQGYEQYFGPGTRLTVT.

The rearrangement links TRBV10-2 to TRBJ2-1; D perhaps matches TRBD2 (5 bases). Germline V gene lookup returns CDR1 WSHSY and CDR2 SAAADI. The CDR3 sequence is 13 residues long. V was shortened by 4 bases and J by 10 bases, with 14 bases between the two germline ends. The CDR3 bases are TGCGCCAGCAGTGGGGCGGGCCAAGGCGAGCAGTTCTTC. This encodes CASSGAGQGEQFF.

This clonotype was seen ten or more times. The CDR3 here is CASSLAPAGVGGETQYF. DNA for the CDR3: TGTGCCAGCAGCTTAGCACCAGCGGGAGTAGGAGGAGAGACCCAGTACTTC. The chain combines TRBV7-2 with TRBJ2-5, with 8 bases that match TRBD2. Per the germline V gene, CDR1 is SGHTA and CDR2 is FQGNSA. CDR3 length: 17 residues. V gave up 0 bases and J gave up 4 bases; unmatched junction bases: 10.

V gene TRBV6-5 combines with J gene TRBJ1-2; D remains ambiguous. Germline V gene sequence: CDR1 MNHEY, CDR2 SVGAGI. This CDR3 spans 15 amino acids. The V end was cut by 6 bases, the J end by 6 bases, with 20 bases between. The chain's CDR3 is CASRYGRDKMDGYTF. Here the CDR3 DNA reads TGTGCCAGCAGGTACGGCCGGGATAAGATGGATGGCTACACCTTC.

This clonotype was observed a few times. The V gene is TRBV20-1, the J gene TRBJ1-4; D is possibly TRBD1 (5 bases). Germline-derived CDR1 and CDR2 are DFQATT and SNEGSKA (reference sequence). The CDR3 has 12 amino acids. Trimming removed 5 bases at V and 8 bases at J, with 12 bases between. The CDR3 bases are TGCAGTGCTTGGGGCTTAGGGGAAAAACTGTTTTTT. It codes for CSAWGLGEKLFF.

This chain connects TRBV7-2 to TRBJ2-2; 8 nucleotides match TRBD2. CDR1 is SGHTA, CDR2 FQGNSA, per germline. The CDR3 has 17 residues. The V segment lost 1 base and the J segment 5 bases; nucleotides outside the gene matches: 9. The CDR3, as DNA: TGTGCCAGCAGCTTAGGTACCGGGACTAGGTATACCGGGGAGCTGTTTTTT. It specifies CASSLGTGTRYTGELFF.

This clonotype was counted a few times. The V and J genes are TRBV20-1 and TRBJ2-1; D possibly corresponds to TRBD1 (5 bases). V lost 0 bases, J lost 0 bases, and 6 bases lay in between. The CDR3 extends over 14 amino acids. Germline V gene data show CDR1 as DFQATT and CDR2 as SNEGSKA (reference sequence). This chain's CDR3 is CSARDDSSYNEQFF. The CDR3 nucleotides are TGCAGTGCTAGAGATGACAGCTCCTACAATGAGCAGTTCTTC.

This clonotype came up a few times. The V gene is TRBV24-1, the J gene TRBJ2-7; 11 bases are shared with TRBD2. Germline values: CDR1 KGHDR, CDR2 SFDVKD. The CDR3 sequence is 16 residues long. The ends lost 4 bases at V and 4 bases at J; junction bases unmatched: 8. The CDR3, as DNA: TGTGCCACCAGTGACTCGGGACTAGCGGAACCTTACGAGCAGTACTTC. Translating gives CATSDSGLAEPYEQYF.

In this sample, this clonotype turned up a few times. This rearrangement joins TRBV3-1 to TRBJ1-2; tentative D call: TRBD1 (5 bases). Trimming cost V 0 bases and J 4 bases, with 12 bases left between them. This CDR3 comprises 15 residues. Per the germline V gene, CDR1 is LGHDT and CDR2 is YNNKEL (reference sequence). CDR3 DNA sequence: TGTGCCAGCAGCCAAGAAGGGGTGGGTGGCTATGGCTACACCTTC. Amino acid sequence: CASSQEGVGGYGYTF.

This clonotype turned up a few times. This chain connects TRBV7-3 to TRBJ2-4, with 10 bases fitting TRBD2. V shed 5 bases and J 4 bases; nucleotides not matched to a gene: 11. CDR1 SGHTA and CDR2 FQGTGA come from the germline V gene. CDR3 length equals 17 residues. CDR3 in DNA: TGTGCCAGCAGCCCCCGTGGACTAGCGGAATATAAAAACATTCAGTACTTC. Protein sequence: CASSPRGLAEYKNIQYF.

This clonotype was observed a handful of times. The chain joins TRBV12-3 or TRBV12-4 to TRBJ1-5; 8 bases are a match to TRBD1. V was pared by 7 bases and J by 5 bases, with 10 bases of the junction left unmatched. This CDR3 is built from 15 residues. The CDR3 spells CASIHTGGRDQPQHF. The CDR3 region has the DNA TGTGCCAGCATCCATACAGGGGGACGAGATCAGCCCCAGCATTTT.

This clonotype has more than one count but fewer than ten. This chain links TRBV9 with TRBJ2-1; D is perhaps TRBD2 (5 bases). Germline V gene data show CDR1 as SGDLS and CDR2 as YYNGEE. The germline V and J ends were trimmed by 1 base and 0 bases, with 11 bases remaining between them. CDR3 length: 16 amino acids. The CDR3 DNA follows: TGTGCCAGCAGCGTAAAAGCGGAAAGCTCCTACAATGAGCAGTTCTTC. This translates into CASSVKAESSYNEQFF.

This clonotype was detected only a few times. The rearrangement joins TRBV20-1 to TRBJ2-7; 7 bases agree with TRBD2. The germline V gene encodes CDR1 DFQATT and CDR2 SNEGSKA (reference sequence). Trimming took 8 bases from V and 6 from J; bases not matched to a gene: 16. The CDR3 consists of 14 residues. The CDR3 is CSLPRRELGLEQYF. In DNA, the CDR3 is TGCAGTCTTCCGAGGCGGGAGCTGGGGCTCGAGCAGTACTTC.

CDR3 sequence reads: CASGPQAGSSHEQYF. CDR3 nucleotides: TGCGCCAGCGGCCCCCAGGCGGGATCGAGCCACGAGCAGTACTTC. This sequence joins TRBV5-1 and TRBJ2-7, with TRBD2 as a possible D gene (6 bases). V shed 7 bases and J shed 5 bases, with 22 bases lying between them. Germline-derived CDR1 and CDR2 are SGHRS and YFSETQ. This CDR3 is 15 amino acids long.